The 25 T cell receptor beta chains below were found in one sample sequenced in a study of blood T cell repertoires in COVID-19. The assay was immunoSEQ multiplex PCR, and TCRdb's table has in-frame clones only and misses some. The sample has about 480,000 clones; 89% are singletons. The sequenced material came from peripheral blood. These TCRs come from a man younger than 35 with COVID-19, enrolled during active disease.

CDR3 in DNA: TGTGCCACCAGCAGAGATCCCGGGGGGTCTAGGAGCTCCTACGAGCAGTACTTC. Its protein product is CATSRDPGGSRSSYEQYF. The chain joins TRBV15 to TRBJ2-7; TRBD2 matches at 7 bases. Germline CDR1 reads LNHNV; CDR2 reads YYDKDF (reference sequence). V dropped 0 bases and J dropped 0; count of bases not matched to a gene: 11. The CDR3 is 18 amino acids.

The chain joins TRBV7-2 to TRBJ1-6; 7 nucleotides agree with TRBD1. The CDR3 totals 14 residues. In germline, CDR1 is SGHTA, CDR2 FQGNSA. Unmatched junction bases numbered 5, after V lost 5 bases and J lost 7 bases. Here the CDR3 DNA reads TGTGCCAGCAGCCAAAGGACAGGAAATTCACCCCTCCACTTT. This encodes CASSQRTGNSPLHF.

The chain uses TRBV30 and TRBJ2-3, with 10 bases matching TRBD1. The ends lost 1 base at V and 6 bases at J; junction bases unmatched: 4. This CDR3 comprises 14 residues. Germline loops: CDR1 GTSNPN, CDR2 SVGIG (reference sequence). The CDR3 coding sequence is TGTGCCTGGAGTGCCGGACAGGGGGAGGATACGCAGTATTTT. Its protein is CAWSAGQGEDTQYF.

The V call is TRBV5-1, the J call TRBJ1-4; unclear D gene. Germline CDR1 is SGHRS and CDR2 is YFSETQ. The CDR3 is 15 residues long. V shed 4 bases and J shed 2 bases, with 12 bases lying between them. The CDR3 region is CASSVFGQTNEKLFF. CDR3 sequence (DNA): TGCGCCAGCAGCGTTTTTGGGCAGACTAATGAAAAACTGTTTTTT.

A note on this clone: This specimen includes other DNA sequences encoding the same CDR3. CDR3 protein: CASSIGTGDYEQYF. As DNA, the CDR3 is TGTGCCAGTAGTATAGGGACAGGGGACTACGAGCAGTACTTC. The rearrangement uses TRBV19 and TRBJ2-7; 9 bases line up with TRBD1. V trimming: 1 base; J trimming: 3 bases; junction bases outside the gene matches: 1. There are 14 residues in the CDR3. Germline-derived CDR1 and CDR2 are LNHDA and SQIVND (reference sequence). Full variable domain (rest looked up from reference TRBV19 and TRBJ2-7): DGGITQSPKYLFRKEGQNVTLSCEQNLNHDAMYWYRQDPGQGLRLIYYSQIVNDFQKGDIAEGYSVSREKKESFPLTVTSAQKNPTAFYLCASSIGTGDYEQYFGPGTRLTVT.

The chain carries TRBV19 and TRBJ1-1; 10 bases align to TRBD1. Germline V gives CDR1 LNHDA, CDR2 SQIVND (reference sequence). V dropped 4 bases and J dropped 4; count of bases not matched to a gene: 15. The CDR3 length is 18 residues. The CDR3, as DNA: TGTGCCAGTAGTAACACCAGCCCCGGGACAGGGGTAATCACTGAAGCTTTCTTT. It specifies CASSNTSPGTGVITEAFF.

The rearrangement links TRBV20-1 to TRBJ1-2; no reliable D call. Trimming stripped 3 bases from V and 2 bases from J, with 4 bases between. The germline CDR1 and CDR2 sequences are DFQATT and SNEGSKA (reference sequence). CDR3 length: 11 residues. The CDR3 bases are TGCAGTGCTAGTCAAAACTATGGCTACACCTTC. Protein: CSASQNYGYTF.

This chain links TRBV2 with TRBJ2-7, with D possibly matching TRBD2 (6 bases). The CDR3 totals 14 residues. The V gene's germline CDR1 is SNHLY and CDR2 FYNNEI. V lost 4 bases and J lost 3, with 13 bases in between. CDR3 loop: CASSVELASYEQYF. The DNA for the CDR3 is TGTGCCAGCAGTGTGGAACTAGCAAGCTACGAGCAGTACTTC.

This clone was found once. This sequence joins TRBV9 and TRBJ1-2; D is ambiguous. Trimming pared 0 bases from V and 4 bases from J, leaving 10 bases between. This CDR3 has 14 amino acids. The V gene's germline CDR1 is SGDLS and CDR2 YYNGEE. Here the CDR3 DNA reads TGTGCCAGCAGCGTAGTTGAGTCCATCTATGGCTACACCTTC. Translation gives CASSVVESIYGYTF.

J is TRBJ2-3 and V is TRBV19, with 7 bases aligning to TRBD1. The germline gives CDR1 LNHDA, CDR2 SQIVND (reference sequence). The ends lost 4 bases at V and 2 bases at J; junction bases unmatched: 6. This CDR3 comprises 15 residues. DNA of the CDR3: TGTGCCAGTAGTACCCAGACAGGGCCCACAGATACGCAGTATTTT. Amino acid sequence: CASSTQTGPTDTQYF.

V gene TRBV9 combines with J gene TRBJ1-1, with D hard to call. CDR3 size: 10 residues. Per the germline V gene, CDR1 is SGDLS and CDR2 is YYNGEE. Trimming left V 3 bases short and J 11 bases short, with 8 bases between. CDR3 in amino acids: CASSGAAAFF. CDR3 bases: TGTGCCAGCAGCGGAGCTGCGGCTTTCTTT.

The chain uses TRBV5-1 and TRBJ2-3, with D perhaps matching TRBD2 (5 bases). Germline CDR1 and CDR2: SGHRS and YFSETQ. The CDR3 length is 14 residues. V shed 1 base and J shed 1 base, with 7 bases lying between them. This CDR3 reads CASSLTAGTDTQYF. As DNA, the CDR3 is TGCGCCAGCAGCTTGACAGCGGGCACAGATACGCAGTATTTT.

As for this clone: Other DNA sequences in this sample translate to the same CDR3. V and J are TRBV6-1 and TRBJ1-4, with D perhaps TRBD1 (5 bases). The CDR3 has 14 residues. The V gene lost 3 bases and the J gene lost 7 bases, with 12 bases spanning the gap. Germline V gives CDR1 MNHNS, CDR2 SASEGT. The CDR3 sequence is CASSERGGGEKLFF. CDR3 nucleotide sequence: TGTGCCAGCAGTGAGCGGGGGGGTGGTGAAAAACTGTTTTTT.

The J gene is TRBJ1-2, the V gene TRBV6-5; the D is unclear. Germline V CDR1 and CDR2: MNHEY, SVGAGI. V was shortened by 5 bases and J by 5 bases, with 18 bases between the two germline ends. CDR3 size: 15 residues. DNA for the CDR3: TGTGCCAGCAGTACCCCTAGCCGGGCTGGGTATGGCTACACCTTC. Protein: CASSTPSRAGYGYTF.

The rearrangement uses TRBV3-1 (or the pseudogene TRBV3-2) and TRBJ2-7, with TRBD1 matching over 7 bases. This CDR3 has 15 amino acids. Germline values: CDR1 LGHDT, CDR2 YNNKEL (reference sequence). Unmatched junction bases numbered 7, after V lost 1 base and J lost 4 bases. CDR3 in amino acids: CASSQVTGTAYEQYF. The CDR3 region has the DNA TGTGCCAGCAGCCAAGTAACCGGGACAGCTTACGAGCAGTACTTC.

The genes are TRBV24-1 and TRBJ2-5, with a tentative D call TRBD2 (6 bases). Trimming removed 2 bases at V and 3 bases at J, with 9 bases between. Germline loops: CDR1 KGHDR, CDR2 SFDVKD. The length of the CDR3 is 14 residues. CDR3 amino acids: CATSDWTTEETQYF. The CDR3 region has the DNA TGTGCCACCAGTGATTGGACTACAGAAGAGACCCAGTACTTC.

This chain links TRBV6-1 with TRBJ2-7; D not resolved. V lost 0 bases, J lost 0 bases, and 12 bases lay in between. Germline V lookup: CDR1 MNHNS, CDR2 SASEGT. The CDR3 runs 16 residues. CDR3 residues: CASSEARRSLSYEQYF. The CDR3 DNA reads TGTGCCAGCAGTGAAGCGAGGCGGTCGCTCTCCTACGAGCAGTACTTC.

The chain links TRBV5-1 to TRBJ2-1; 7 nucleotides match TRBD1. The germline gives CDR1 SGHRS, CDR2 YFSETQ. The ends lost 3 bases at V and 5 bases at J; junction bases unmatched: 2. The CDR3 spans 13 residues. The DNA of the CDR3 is TGCGCCAGCAGCTGGGGACAGAACAATGAGCAGTTCTTC. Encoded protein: CASSWGQNNEQFF.

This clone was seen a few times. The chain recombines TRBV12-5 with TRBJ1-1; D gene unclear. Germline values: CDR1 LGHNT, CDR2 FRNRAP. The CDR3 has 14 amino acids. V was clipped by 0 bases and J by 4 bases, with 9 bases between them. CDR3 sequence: CASGLVTSRTEAFF. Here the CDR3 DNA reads TGTGCTAGTGGTTTGGTAACATCTCGCACTGAAGCTTTCTTT.

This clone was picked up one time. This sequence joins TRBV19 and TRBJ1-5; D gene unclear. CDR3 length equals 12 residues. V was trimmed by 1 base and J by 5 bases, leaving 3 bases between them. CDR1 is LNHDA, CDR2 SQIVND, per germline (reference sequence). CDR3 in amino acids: CASSIGDQPQHF. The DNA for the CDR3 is TGTGCCAGTAGTATAGGAGATCAGCCCCAGCATTTT. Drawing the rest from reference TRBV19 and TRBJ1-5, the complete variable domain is DGGITQSPKYLFRKEGQNVTLSCEQNLNHDAMYWYRQDPGQGLRLIYYSQIVNDFQKGDIAEGYSVSREKKESFPLTVTSAQKNPTAFYLCASSIGDQPQHFGDGTRLSIL.

DNA of the CDR3: TGTGCCAGGCGGGGTGGGGCGAACACCGGGGAGCTGTTTTTT. Translated: CARRGGANTGELFF. The chain employs TRBV2 and TRBJ2-2, with a weak D call TRBD2 (6 bases). V was clipped by 9 bases and J by 0 bases, with 11 bases between them. The CDR3 has 14 residues. Per germline, CDR1 SNHLY and CDR2 FYNNEI.

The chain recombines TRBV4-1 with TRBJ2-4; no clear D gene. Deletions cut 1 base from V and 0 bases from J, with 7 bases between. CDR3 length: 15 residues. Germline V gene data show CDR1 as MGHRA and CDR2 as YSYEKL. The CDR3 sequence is CASSQARLAKNIQYF. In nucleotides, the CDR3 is TGCGCCAGCAGCCAAGCCCGACTAGCCAAAAACATTCAGTACTTC.

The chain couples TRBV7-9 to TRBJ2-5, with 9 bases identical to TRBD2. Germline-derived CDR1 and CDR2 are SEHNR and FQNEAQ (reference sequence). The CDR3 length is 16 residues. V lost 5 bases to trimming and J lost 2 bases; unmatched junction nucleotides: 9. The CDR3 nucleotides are TGTGCCAGCAGCCCCCCCCAGCTAGCGGGGCAAGAGACCCAGTACTTC. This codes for CASSPPQLAGQETQYF.

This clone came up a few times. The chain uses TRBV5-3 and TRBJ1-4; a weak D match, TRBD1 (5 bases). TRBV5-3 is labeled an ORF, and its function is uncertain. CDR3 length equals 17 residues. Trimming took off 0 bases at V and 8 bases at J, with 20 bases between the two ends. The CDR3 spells CARSLAYRRQGFEKLFF. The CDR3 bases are TGTGCCAGAAGCTTGGCATATCGGCGCCAGGGTTTCGAAAAACTGTTTTTT.

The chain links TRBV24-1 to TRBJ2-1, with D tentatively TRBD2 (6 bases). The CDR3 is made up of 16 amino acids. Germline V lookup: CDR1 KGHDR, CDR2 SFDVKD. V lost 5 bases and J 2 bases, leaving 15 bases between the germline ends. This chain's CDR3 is CATSATGTYPYNEQFF. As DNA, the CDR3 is TGTGCCACCAGTGCTACCGGGACTTATCCCTACAATGAGCAGTTCTTC.